This TCR beta chain was found in a study of cytomegalovirus exposure and HLA in healthy donors. Study-wide results and caveats: The study dropped some indistinguishable V segments, TRBV6-2 and TRBV6-3 among them.

Deletions cut 6 bases from V and 0 bases from J, with 11 bases between. The CDR3 loop spans 14 amino acids. Germline CDR1 MNHNS, CDR2 SASEGT. Comment on this clone: Its antigen remains unidentified.

The study ran its PCR with 60 Vbeta and 13 Jbeta primers. Authors' analysis steps: In a later analysis, the count reached roughly 80 million unique TCR beta chains, with about 9.9 million shared. The repertoire was sequenced with immunoSEQ multiplex PCR; TCRdb's copy has only in-frame clones and lacks some. The V and J calls and clone size are taken from that table; D and trimming were inferred from the DNA. Of around 94,000 clones in the sample, 75% to 90% are singletons; the top ten hold just over 2.5%. Material: PBMCs. This clonotype originated in a man aged 35-49 years in good health and CMV-seronegative. This rearrangement joins TRBV6-1 to TRBJ1-1; a weak D match, TRBD1 (6 bases). The CDR3 region is CASSYTGLNTEAFF. The CDR3 region has the DNA TGTGCCAGCAGCTACACAGGGTTGAACACTGAAGCTTTCTTT.